This T cell receptor beta chain was observed in a study of T cell responses to AZD1222 COVID-19 vaccine. The study, taken as a whole, reports: Rises in breadth and depth of Spike-specific TCRs came after two AZD1222 doses. CD4 TCRs linked to vaccination spanned spike, dominating at 160-218 and 743-854. No repertoire was sampled before or during the peak T cell response, only after it.

The repertoire was sequenced with immunoSEQ multiplex PCR; TCRdb's copy has only in-frame clones and lacks some. The data show 200,000 or so clones, 75% to 90% seen once. The CDR3 is 12 residues long. The ends were cut back, 2 bases at V and 3 bases at J, with 6 bases in the middle. CDR1 and CDR2 (germline): SGHNT, YYREEE (reference sequence). Comments on this clone: Its target is unknown.

The TCR comes from an adult in good health. This chain links TRBV5-4 with TRBJ2-7; a weak D match, TRBD2 (5 bases). The input for sequencing was peripheral blood, taken on day 0 of MenACWY control vaccination. CDR3 amino acids: CASSFRGYEQYF. In DNA, the CDR3 is TGTGCCAGCAGCTTCCGGGGCTACGAGCAGTACTTC.